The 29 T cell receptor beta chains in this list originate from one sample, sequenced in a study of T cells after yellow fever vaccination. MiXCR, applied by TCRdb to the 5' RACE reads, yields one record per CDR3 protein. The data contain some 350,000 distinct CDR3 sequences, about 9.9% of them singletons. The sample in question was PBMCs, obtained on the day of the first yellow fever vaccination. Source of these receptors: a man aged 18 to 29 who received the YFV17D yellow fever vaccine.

The CDR3 nucleotides read TGCGCCAGCAGTGAGTTTGGCAGGGGGCATTCTGGAAACACCATATATTTT. Its protein is CASSEFGRGHSGNTIYF. The chain combines TRBV10-2 with TRBJ1-3, with TRBD1 matching 8 bases. CDR1 WSHSY and CDR2 SAAADI come from the germline V gene. J lost 1 base, V lost 1 base, and 6 bases had no gene match. CDR3 size: 17 residues.

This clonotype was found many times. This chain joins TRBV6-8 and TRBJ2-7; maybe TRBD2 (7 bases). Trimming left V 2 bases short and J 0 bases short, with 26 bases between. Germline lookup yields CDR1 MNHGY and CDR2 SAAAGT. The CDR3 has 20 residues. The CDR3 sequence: CASSYPTVRGRLGSSYEQYV. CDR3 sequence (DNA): TGTGCCAGCAGTTACCCCACCGTGCGGGGGCGACTCGGAAGCTCCTACGAGCAGTACGTC.

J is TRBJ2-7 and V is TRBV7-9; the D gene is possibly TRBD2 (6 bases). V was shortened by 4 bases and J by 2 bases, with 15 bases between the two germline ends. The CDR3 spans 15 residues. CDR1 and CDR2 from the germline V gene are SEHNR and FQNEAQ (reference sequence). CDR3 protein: CASSSFGGLAYEQYF. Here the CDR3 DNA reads TGTGCCAGCAGCTCATTTGGGGGGTTGGCCTACGAGCAGTACTTC.

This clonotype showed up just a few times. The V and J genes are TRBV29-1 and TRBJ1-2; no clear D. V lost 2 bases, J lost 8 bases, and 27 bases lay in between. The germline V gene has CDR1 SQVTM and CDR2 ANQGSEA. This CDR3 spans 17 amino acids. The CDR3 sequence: CSVENLGRRSQELGYTF. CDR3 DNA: TGCAGCGTTGAAAATTTGGGCAGGCGCTCTCAGGAATTAGGCTACACCTTC.

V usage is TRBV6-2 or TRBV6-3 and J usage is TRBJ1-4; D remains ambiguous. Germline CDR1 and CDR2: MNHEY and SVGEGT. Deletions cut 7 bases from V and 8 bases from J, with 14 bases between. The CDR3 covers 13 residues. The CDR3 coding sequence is TGTGCCAGCACACGCACTGTACGGGAAAAACTGTTTTTT. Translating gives CASTRTVREKLFF.

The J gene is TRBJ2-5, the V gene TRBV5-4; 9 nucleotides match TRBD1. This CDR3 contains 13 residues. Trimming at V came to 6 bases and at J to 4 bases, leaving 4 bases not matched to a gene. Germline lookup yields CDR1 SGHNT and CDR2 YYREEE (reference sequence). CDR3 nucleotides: TGTGCCAGCAACACAGGGGGCGGAGAGACCCAGTACTTC. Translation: CASNTGGGETQYF.

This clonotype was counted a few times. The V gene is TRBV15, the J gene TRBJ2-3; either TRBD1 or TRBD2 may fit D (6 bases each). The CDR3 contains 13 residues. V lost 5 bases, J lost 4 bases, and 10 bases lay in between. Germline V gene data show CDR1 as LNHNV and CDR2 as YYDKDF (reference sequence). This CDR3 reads CATSDRGPDTQYF. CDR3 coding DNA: TGTGCCACCAGCGACCGGGGGCCAGATACGCAGTATTTT.

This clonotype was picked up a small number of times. DNA of the CDR3: TGCGCCAGCAGCCAAGAATCGGTAAACACCGGGGAGCTGTTTTTT. This translates into CASSQESVNTGELFF. The rearrangement joins TRBV4-3 to TRBJ2-2; D call uncertain. Germline CDR1 and CDR2: LGHNA and YSLEER. V was clipped by 0 bases and J by 2 bases, with 7 bases between them. The CDR3 loop spans 15 amino acids.

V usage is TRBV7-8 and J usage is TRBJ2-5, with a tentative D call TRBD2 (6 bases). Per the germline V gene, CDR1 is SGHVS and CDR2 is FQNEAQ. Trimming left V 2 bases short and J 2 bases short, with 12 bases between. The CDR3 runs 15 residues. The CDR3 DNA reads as TGTGCCAGCAGCTTAAGGGACTGGGCACAAGAGACCCAGTACTTC. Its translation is CASSLRDWAQETQYF. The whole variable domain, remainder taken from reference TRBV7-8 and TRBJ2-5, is GAGVSQSPRYKVAKRGQDVALRCDPISGHVSLFWYQQALGQGPEFLTYFQNEAQLDKSGLPSDRFFAERPEGSVSTLKIQRTQQEDSAVYLCASSLRDWAQETQYFGPGTRLLVL.

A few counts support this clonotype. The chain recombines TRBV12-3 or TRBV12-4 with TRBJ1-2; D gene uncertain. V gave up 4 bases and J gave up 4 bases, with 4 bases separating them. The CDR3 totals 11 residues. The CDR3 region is CASSYLYGYTF. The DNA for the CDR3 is TGTGCCAGCAGTTACCTCTATGGCTACACCTTC.

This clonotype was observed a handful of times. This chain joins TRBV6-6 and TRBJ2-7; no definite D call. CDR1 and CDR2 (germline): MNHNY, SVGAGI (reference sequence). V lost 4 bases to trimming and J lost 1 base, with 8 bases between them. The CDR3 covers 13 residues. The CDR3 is CASSWVWSYEQYV. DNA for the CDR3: TGTGCCAGCAGTTGGGTCTGGTCCTACGAGCAGTACGTC.

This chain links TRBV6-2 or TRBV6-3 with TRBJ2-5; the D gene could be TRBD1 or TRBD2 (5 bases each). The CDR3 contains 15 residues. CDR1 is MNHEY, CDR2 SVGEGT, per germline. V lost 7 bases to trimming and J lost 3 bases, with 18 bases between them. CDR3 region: CASTPRGQGEETQYF. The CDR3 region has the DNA TGTGCCAGCACCCCGCGCGGGCAGGGCGAAGAGACCCAGTACTTC.

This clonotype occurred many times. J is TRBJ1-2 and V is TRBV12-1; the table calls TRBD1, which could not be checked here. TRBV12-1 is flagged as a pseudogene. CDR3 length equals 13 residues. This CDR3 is CASSSGTVYGYTF. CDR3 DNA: TGTGCCAGCAGCTCCGGGACAGTATATGGCTACACCTTC.

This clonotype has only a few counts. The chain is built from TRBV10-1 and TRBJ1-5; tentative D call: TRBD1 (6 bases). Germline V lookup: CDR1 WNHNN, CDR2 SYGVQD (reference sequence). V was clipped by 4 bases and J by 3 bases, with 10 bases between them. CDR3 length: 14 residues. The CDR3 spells CASSAQGFNQPQHF. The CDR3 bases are TGCGCCAGCAGTGCACAGGGCTTCAATCAGCCCCAGCATTTT.

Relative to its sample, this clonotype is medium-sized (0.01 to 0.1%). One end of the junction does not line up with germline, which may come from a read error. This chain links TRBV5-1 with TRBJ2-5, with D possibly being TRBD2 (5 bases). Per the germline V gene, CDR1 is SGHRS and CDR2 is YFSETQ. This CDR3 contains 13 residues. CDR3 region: CASSLEGQETQYF. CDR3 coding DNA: TGTGCCAGCAGCTTAGAGGGCCAAGAGACCCAGTACTTC.

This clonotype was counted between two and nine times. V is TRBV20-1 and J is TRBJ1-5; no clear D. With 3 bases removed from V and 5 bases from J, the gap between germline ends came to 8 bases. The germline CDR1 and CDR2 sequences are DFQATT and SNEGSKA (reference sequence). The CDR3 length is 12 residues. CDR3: CSASRVDQPQHF. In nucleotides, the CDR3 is TGCAGTGCTAGTCGCGTTGATCAGCCCCAGCATTTT.

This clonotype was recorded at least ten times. Here the CDR3 DNA reads TGCAGCGTTGAAGAGAGGTCGGGGAACTCCTACAATGAGCAGTTCTTC. Translation: CSVEERSGNSYNEQFF. V is TRBV29-1 and J is TRBJ2-1; a possible D gene is TRBD2 (5 bases). There are 16 residues in the CDR3. The germline gives CDR1 SQVTM, CDR2 ANQGSEA. Trimming cost V 0 bases and J 0 bases, with 12 bases left between them.

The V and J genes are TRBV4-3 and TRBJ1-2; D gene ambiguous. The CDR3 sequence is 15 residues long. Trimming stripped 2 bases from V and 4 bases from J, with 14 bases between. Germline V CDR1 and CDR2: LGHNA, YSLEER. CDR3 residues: CASSQNVGSSYGYTF. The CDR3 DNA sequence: TGCGCCAGCAGCCAAAACGTGGGGAGCTCCTATGGCTACACCTTC.

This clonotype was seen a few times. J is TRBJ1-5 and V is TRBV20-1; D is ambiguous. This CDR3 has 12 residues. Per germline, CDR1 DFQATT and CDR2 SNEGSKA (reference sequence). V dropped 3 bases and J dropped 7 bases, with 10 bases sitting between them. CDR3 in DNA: TGCAGTGCTAGCGAGGGCCGGCAGCCCCAGCATTTT. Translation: CSASEGRQPQHF.

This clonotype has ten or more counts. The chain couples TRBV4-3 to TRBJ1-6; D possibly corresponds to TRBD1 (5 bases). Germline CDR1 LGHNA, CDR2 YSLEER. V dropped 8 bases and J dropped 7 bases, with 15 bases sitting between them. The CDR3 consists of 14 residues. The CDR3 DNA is TGCGCCAGCGGTTACCGGGGCCTCAATTCACCCCTCCACTTT. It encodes CASGYRGLNSPLHF.

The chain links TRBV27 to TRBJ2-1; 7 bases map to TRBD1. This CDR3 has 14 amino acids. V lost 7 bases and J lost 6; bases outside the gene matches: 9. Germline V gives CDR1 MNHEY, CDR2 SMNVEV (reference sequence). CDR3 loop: CASTEEGGRNEQFF. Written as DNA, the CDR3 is TGTGCCAGCACCGAAGAAGGGGGCCGCAATGAGCAGTTCTTC.

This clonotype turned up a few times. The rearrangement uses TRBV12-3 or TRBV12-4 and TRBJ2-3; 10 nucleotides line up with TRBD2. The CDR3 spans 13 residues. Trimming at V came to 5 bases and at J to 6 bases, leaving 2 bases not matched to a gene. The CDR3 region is CASSRAGGDTQYF. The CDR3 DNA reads TGTGCCAGCAGTCGAGCGGGGGGGGATACGCAGTATTTT.

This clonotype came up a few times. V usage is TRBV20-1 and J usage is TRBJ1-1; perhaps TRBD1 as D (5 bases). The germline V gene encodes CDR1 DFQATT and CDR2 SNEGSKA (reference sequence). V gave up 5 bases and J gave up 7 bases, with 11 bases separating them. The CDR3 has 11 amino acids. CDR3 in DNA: TGCAGTGCTGGGAGGAGGGGTGAAGCTTTCTTT. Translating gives CSAGRRGEAFF.

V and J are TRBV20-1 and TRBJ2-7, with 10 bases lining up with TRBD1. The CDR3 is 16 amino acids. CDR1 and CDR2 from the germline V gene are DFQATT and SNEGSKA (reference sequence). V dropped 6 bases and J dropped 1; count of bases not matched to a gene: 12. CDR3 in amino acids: CSATRPGQGSSYEQYF. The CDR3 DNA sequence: TGCAGTGCAACCCGCCCGGGACAGGGGAGTTCCTACGAGCAGTACTTC.

This CDR3 reads CASRPWGGTDTQYF. Here the CDR3 DNA reads TGCGCCAGCAGACCTTGGGGGGGCACAGATACGCAGTATTTT. This chain links TRBV5-1 with TRBJ2-3; TRBD2 is a possible D gene (6 bases). Germline-derived CDR1 and CDR2 are SGHRS and YFSETQ. The CDR3 contains 14 residues. The V end was cut by 5 bases, the J end by 1 base, with 11 bases between.

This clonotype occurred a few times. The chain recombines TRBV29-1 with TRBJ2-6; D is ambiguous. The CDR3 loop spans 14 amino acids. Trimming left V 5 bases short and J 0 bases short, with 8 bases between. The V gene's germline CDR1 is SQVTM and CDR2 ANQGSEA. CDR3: CSVSQVSGANVLTF. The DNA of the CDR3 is TGCAGCGTTTCCCAGGTCTCTGGGGCCAACGTCCTGACTTTC.

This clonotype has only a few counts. CDR3 nucleotide sequence: TGTGCCAGCAGTCCGGGGGAATATGGCTACACCTTC. Protein: CASSPGEYGYTF. The rearrangement links TRBV6-2 or TRBV6-3 to TRBJ1-2; a possible D gene is TRBD1 (5 bases). Germline assignment: CDR1 MNHEY and CDR2 SVGEGT. This CDR3 is built from 12 residues. V lost 5 bases and J 5 bases, leaving 9 bases between the germline ends.

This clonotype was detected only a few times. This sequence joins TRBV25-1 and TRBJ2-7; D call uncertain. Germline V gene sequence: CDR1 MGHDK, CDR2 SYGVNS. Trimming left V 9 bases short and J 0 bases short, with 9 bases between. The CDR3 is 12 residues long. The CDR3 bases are TGTGCCAGGTGGACCCGCTCCTACGAGCAGTACTTC. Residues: CARWTRSYEQYF.

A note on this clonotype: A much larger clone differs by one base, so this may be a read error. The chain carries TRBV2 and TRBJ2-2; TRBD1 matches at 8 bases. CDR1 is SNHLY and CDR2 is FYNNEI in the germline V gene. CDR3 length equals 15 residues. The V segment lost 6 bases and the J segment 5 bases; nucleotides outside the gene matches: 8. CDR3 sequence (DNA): TGTGCCAGCAGCCTGGACAGGGTAAAAACCGGGGAGCTGTTTTTT. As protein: CASSLDRVKTGELFF. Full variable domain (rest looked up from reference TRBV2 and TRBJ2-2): EPEVTQTPSHQVTQMGQEVILRCVPISNHLYFYWYRQILGQKVEFLVSFYNNEISEKSEIFDDQFSVERPDGSNFTLKIRSTKLEDSAMYFCASSLDRVKTGELFFGEGSRLTVL.